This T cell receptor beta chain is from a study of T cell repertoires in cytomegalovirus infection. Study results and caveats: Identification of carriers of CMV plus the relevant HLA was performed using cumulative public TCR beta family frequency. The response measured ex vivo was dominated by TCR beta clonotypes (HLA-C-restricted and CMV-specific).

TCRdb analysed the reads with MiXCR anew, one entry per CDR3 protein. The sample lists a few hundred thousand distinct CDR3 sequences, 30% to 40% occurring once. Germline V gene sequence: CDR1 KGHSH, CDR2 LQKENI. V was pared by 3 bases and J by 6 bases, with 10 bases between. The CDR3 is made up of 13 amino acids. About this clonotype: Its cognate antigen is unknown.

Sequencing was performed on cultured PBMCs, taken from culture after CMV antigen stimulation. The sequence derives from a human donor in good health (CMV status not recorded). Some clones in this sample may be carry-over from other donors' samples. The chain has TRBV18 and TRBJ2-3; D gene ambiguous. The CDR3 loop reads CASSPSQGDTQYF. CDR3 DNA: TGTGCCAGCTCACCGTCACAAGGTGATACGCAGTATTTT.